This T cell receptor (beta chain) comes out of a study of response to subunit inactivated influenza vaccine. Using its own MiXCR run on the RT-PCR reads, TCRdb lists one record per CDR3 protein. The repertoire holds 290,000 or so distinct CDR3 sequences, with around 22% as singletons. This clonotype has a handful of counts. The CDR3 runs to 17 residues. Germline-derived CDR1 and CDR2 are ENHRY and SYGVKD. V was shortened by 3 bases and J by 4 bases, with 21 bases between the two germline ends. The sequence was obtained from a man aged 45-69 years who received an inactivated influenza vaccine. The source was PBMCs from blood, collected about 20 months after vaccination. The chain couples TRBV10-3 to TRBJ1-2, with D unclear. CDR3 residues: CAISDPLFRSGSYGYTF. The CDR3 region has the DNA TGTGCCATCAGTGATCCCCTCTTTCGCTCTGGGTCCTATGGCTACACCTTC.